The clone carrying this TCR beta chain was found once. This sample is drawn from a study of blood T cell repertoires in COVID-19. Assay: immunoSEQ multiplex PCR; the TCRdb copy retains only in-frame clones and omits some. The sample lists more than 150,000 clones; under 80% were seen once. What was sequenced was peripheral blood. The source of this sequence is a man aged 45-65 years who had recovered from COVID-19.

Here the CDR3 DNA reads TGTGCCAGCAGTTACCGGCAGGGGGATACGCAGTATTTT. This codes for CASSYRQGDTQYF. The genes are TRBV6-5 and TRBJ2-3; possible D gene TRBD1, 6 bases. The ends were cut back, 2 bases at V and 6 bases at J, with 9 bases in the middle. The germline V gene has CDR1 MNHEY and CDR2 SVGAGI. The length of the CDR3 is 13 residues.